This T cell receptor beta chain was identified in a study of T-cell reconstitution after alpha-beta-depleted transplantation in children. Study findings and constraints: Several hundred expanded graft clones reportedly supplied alpha-beta T cells about two months after transplant.

Unique molecular identifiers were incorporated during preparation of the TCRbeta library. Each CDR3 protein is one row after TCRdb ran MiXCR on the PCR reads. The table has around 450,000 distinct CDR3 sequences, over 40% seen once. This clonotype was counted ten times or more. Antigen specificity is unknown. The CDR3 sequence is 16 residues long. Germline V CDR1 and CDR2: SEHNR, FQNEAQ (reference sequence). V trimming: 4 bases; J trimming: 7 bases; junction bases outside the gene matches: 13. The chain recombines TRBV7-9 with TRBJ2-1; 7 bases align to TRBD2. The source was PBMCs, collected before TCRalphabeta/CD19-depleted stem cell transplant. This TCR was recovered from a girl aged 2 to 10 with aplastic anemia, due to receive a stem cell transplant. CDR3 sequence: CASSSTGGRRRNEQFF. The CDR3 DNA follows: TGTGCCAGCAGCTCCACCGGGGGGAGGCGCCGGAATGAGCAGTTCTTC.